These T cell receptor beta chains were read from a single sample in a study of cytomegalovirus exposure and HLA in healthy donors. Clones were sequenced by immunoSEQ multiplex PCR, and TCRdb holds only the in-frame ones, with some missing. This sample has about 150,000 clones, with around 88% found just once. The sample comprised PBMCs. Receptors were obtained from a woman between 18 and 29 years old in good health and CMV-seronegative. The CDR3 runs from the conserved cysteine through the conserved F or W. D genes are given only for firm matches. Size tells how often a clone was seen (once, few, many) or the class of an expanded clone, and some rows leave it out.

abundance: .; d_gene: .; j_gene: TRBJ2-1; v_gene: TRBV5-6; CDR3aa: CASSLVASVGNEQFF; CDR3nt: TGTGCCAGCAGCTTGGTAGCGTCTGTGGGCAATGAGCAGTTCTTC
abundance: .; d_gene: .; j_gene: TRBJ1-4; v_gene: TRBV18; CDR3aa: CASSKTATNEKLFF; CDR3nt: TGTGCCAGCTCAAAAACGGCAACTAATGAAAAACTGTTTTTT
abundance: .; d_gene: .; j_gene: TRBJ1-6; v_gene: TRBV7-9; CDR3aa: CASSSAGVTNSPLHF; CDR3nt: TGTGCCAGCAGCTCCGCAGGGGTTACTAATTCACCCCTCCACTTT
abundance: .; d_gene: .; j_gene: TRBJ2-2; v_gene: TRBV30; CDR3aa: CALRGSGRNGELFF; CDR3nt: TGTGCCCTACGCGGGTCTGGCCGCAACGGGGAGCTGTTTTTT
abundance: .; d_gene: .; j_gene: TRBJ1-4; v_gene: TRBV5-1; CDR3aa: CASSLSVGGSNEKLFF; CDR3nt: TGCGCCAGCAGCTTGTCTGTCGGCGGGAGTAATGAAAAACTGTTTTTT
abundance: .; d_gene: TRBD2; j_gene: TRBJ2-3; v_gene: TRBV7-7; CDR3aa: CASSLGGGRTDTQYF; CDR3nt: TGTGCCAGCAGCTTAGGCGGGGGAAGAACAGATACGCAGTATTTT
abundance: .; d_gene: .; j_gene: TRBJ1-3; v_gene: TRBV7-8; CDR3aa: CASRLSRQGEISGNTIYF; CDR3nt: TGTGCCAGCAGGCTTAGTCGGCAGGGTGAGATCTCTGGAAACACCATATATTTT
abundance: .; d_gene: .; j_gene: TRBJ1-1; v_gene: TRBV27; CDR3aa: CASSLIGGNTEAFF; CDR3nt: TGTGCCAGCAGTTTAATCGGCGGGAACACTGAAGCTTTCTTT
abundance: .; d_gene: .; j_gene: TRBJ1-5; v_gene: TRBV18; CDR3aa: CASSPPEGAGPQHF; CDR3nt: TGTGCCAGCTCACCACCTGAGGGAGCAGGGCCCCAGCATTTT
abundance: .; d_gene: TRBD1; j_gene: TRBJ1-2; v_gene: TRBV2; CDR3aa: CATKTGEGSAYGYTF; CDR3nt: TGTGCCACAAAGACAGGGGAGGGGTCCGCATATGGCTACACCTTC
abundance: few; d_gene: .; j_gene: TRBJ1-3; v_gene: TRBV5-6; CDR3aa: CASSRTGVWGNTIYF; CDR3nt: TGTGCCAGCAGCCGTACGGGGGTATGGGGAAACACCATATATTTT
abundance: .; d_gene: TRBD2; j_gene: TRBJ2-2; v_gene: TRBV6-5; CDR3aa: CASRFRGGNTGELFF; CDR3nt: TGTGCCAGCCGATTTCGCGGGGGGAACACCGGGGAGCTGTTTTTT
abundance: .; d_gene: TRBD1; j_gene: TRBJ2-7; v_gene: TRBV5-1; CDR3aa: CASSLDRGLAYEQYF; CDR3nt: TGCGCCAGCAGCTTGGACAGGGGGTTAGCCTACGAGCAGTACTTC
abundance: .; d_gene: TRBD2; j_gene: TRBJ2-3; v_gene: TRBV6-5; CDR3aa: CASSSSSGSADTQYF; CDR3nt: TGTGCCAGCAGTTCGTCTAGCGGGAGCGCAGATACGCAGTATTTT
abundance: .; d_gene: .; j_gene: TRBJ2-5; v_gene: TRBV5-1; CDR3aa: CASSLRETQYF; CDR3nt: TGCGCCAGCAGCCTCAGAGAGACCCAGTACTTC
abundance: .; d_gene: TRBD2; j_gene: TRBJ2-4; v_gene: TRBV4-1; CDR3aa: CASSQGAGGPVENIQYF; CDR3nt: TGCGCCAGCAGCCAAGGGGCGGGGGGCCCTGTGGAAAACATTCAGTACTTC
abundance: .; d_gene: .; j_gene: TRBJ1-1; v_gene: TRBV28; CDR3aa: CASSPLGRVYTEAFF; CDR3nt: TGTGCCAGCAGTCCTCTCGGGAGGGTGTATACTGAAGCTTTCTTT
abundance: .; d_gene: .; j_gene: TRBJ2-1; v_gene: TRBV30; CDR3aa: CAWSGRGSNEQFF; CDR3nt: TGTGCCTGGAGTGGTAGGGGGTCCAATGAGCAGTTCTTC
abundance: .; d_gene: TRBD1; j_gene: TRBJ2-7; v_gene: TRBV6-1; CDR3aa: CASPGGQGANEQYF; CDR3nt: TGTGCCTCTCCCGGCGGACAGGGGGCCAACGAGCAGTACTTC
abundance: .; d_gene: .; j_gene: TRBJ2-3; v_gene: TRBV18; CDR3aa: CASSPSVRTDTQYF; CDR3nt: TGTGCCAGCTCACCTTCAGTGAGGACAGATACGCAGTATTTT
abundance: few; d_gene: TRBD1; j_gene: TRBJ1-1; v_gene: TRBV7-8; CDR3aa: CASSFPGQGEIVEAFF; CDR3nt: TGTGCCAGCAGCTTTCCGGGACAGGGGGAAATAGTTGAAGCTTTCTTT
abundance: .; d_gene: .; j_gene: TRBJ2-5; v_gene: TRBV20-1; CDR3aa: CSARDRETQYF; CDR3nt: TGCAGTGCTAGAGATCGGGAGACCCAGTACTTC
abundance: .; d_gene: .; j_gene: TRBJ2-7; v_gene: TRBV12-2; CDR3aa: CASRPHIRYEQYF; CDR3nt: TGTGCAAGTCGCCCCCACATAAGATACGAGCAGTACTTC
abundance: few; d_gene: TRBD1; j_gene: TRBJ1-3; v_gene: TRBV5-1; CDR3aa: CASSAGQGDQQRYF; CDR3nt: TGCGCCAGCAGCGCCGGACAGGGGGACCAACAGAGATATTTT
abundance: .; d_gene: .; j_gene: TRBJ2-7; v_gene: TRBV30; CDR3aa: CAWSPNSDEQYF; CDR3nt: TGTGCCTGGAGCCCTAACTCGGACGAGCAGTACTTC
abundance: .; d_gene: TRBD2; j_gene: TRBJ2-2; v_gene: TRBV2; CDR3aa: CASMGLDRELFF; CDR3nt: TGTGCCAGCATGGGACTAGATCGGGAGCTGTTTTTT
abundance: few; d_gene: TRBD2; j_gene: TRBJ2-7; v_gene: TRBV10-1; CDR3aa: CASSGTSGSGWEQYF; CDR3nt: TGCGCCAGCAGTGGGACTAGCGGGAGCGGCTGGGAGCAGTACTTC
abundance: .; d_gene: TRBD2; j_gene: TRBJ2-5; v_gene: TRBV5-6; CDR3aa: CASSPRGGETQYF; CDR3nt: TGTGCCAGCAGCCCGCGGGGGGGAGAGACCCAGTACTTC
abundance: .; d_gene: .; j_gene: TRBJ1-1; v_gene: TRBV7-8; CDR3aa: CASSDFRMNAEAFF; CDR3nt: TGTGCCAGCAGCGACTTTCGTATGAACGCTGAAGCTTTCTTT